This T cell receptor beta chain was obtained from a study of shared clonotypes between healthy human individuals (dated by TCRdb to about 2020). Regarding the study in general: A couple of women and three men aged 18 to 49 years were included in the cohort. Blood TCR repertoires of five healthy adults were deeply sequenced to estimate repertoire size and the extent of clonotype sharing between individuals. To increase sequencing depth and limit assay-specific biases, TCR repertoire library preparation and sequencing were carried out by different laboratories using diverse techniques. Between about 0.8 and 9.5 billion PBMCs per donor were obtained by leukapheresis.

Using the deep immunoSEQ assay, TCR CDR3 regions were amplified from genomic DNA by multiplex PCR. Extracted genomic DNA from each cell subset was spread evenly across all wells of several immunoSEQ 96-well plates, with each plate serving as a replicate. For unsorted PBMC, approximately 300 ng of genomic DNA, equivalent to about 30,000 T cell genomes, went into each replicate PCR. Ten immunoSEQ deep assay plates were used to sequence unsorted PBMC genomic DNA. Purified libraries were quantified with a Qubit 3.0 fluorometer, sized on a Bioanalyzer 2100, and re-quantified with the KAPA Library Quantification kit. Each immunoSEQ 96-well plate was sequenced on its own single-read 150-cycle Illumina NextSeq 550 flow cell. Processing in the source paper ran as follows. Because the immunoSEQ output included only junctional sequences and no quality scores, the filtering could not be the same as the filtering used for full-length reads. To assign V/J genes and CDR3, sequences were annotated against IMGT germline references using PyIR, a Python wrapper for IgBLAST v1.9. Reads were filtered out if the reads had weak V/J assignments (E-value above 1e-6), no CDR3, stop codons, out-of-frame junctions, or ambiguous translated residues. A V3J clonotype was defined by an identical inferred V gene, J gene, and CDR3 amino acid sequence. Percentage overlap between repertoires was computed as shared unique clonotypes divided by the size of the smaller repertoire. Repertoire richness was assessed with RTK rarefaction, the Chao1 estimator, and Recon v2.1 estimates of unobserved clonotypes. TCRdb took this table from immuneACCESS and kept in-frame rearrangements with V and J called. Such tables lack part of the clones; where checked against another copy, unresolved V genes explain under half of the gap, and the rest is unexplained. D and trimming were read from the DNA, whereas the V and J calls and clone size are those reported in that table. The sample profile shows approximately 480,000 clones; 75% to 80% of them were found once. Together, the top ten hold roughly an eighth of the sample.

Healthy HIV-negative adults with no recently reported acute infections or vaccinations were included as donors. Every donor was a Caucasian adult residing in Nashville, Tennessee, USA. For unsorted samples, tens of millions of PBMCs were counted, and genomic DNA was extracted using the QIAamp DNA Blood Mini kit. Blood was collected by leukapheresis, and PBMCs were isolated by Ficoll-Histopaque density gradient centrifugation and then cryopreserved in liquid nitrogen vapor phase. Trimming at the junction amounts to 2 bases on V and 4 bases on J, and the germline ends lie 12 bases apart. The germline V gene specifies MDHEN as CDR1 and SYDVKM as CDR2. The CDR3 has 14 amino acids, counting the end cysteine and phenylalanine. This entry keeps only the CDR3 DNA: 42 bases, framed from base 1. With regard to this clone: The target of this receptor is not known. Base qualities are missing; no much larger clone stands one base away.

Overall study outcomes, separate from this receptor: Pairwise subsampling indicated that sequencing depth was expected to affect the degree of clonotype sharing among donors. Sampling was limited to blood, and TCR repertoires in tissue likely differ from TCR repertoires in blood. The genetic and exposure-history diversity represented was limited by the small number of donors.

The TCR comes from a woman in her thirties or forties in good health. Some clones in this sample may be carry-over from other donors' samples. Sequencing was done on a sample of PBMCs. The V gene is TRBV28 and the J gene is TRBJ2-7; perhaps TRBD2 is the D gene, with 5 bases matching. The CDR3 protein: CASSLHGRGYEQYF. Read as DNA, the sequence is TGTGCCAGCAGTTTACACGGACGGGGATACGAGCAGTACTTC.